This entry lists 17 T cell receptor beta chains sequenced from one sample in a study of T-cell reconstitution after alpha-beta-depleted transplantation in children. TCRbeta library construction was performed incorporating unique molecular identifiers. One entry per CDR3 protein, called by TCRdb with MiXCR from the PCR reads. The sample contains approximately 270,000 distinct CDR3 sequences, more than 9% of which appear only once. Sequences were derived from PBMCs from the stem cell graft donor, sampled from the stem cell graft. The source of these receptors is a human donor who donated a stem cell graft to a child with SCID.

The chain is built from TRBV19 and TRBJ2-7, with 11 bases identical to TRBD2. This CDR3 region has 15 residues. J gave up 3 bases and V 5 bases, and 6 bases lay outside the gene matches. Germline V gives CDR1 LNHDA, CDR2 SQIVND (reference sequence). This chain's CDR3 is CASSAASGGIYEQYF. The DNA for the CDR3 is TGTGCCAGTAGTGCAGCTAGCGGGGGGATCTACGAGCAGTACTTC.

The CDR3: CATSDLPRGLSAYNEQFF. CDR3 bases: TGTGCCACCAGTGATTTGCCCCGGGGGCTGAGCGCCTACAATGAGCAGTTCTTC. J is TRBJ2-1 and V is TRBV24-1; D may be TRBD1 or TRBD2 (6 bases each). Germline V gives CDR1 KGHDR, CDR2 SFDVKD. The CDR3 runs 18 residues. With 0 bases removed from V and 2 bases from J, the gap between germline ends came to 16 bases.

The CDR3: CAISEGILSYEQYF. The CDR3, as DNA: TGTGCCATCAGTGAGGGGATTCTTTCCTACGAGCAGTACTTC. The J gene is TRBJ2-7, the V gene TRBV10-3; D is ambiguous. CDR3 length equals 14 residues. Germline-derived CDR1 and CDR2 are ENHRY and SYGVKD. V dropped 2 bases and J dropped 1 base, with 9 bases sitting between them.

V and J are TRBV14 and TRBJ2-7; weak D call: TRBD1 (5 bases). Germline V gene lookup returns CDR1 SGHDN and CDR2 FVKESK. The CDR3 contains 16 residues. The V end was cut by 2 bases, the J end by 2 bases, with 16 bases between. The CDR3 loop is CASSQLSPGWTYEQYF. The CDR3 DNA is TGTGCCAGCAGCCAACTTTCCCCAGGGTGGACCTACGAGCAGTACTTC.

This chain links TRBV2 with TRBJ2-7, with D unresolved. Germline V gene lookup returns CDR1 SNHLY and CDR2 FYNNEI. V gave up 7 bases and J gave up 2 bases, with 15 bases separating them. The CDR3 extends over 14 amino acids. The CDR3 bases are TGTGCCAGCACCATACTCTCAACCGCCTACGAGCAGTACTTC. Translating gives CASTILSTAYEQYF.

This clonotype was recorded only once. An end of the junction does not agree with germline; a read error may underlie this. This chain links TRBV5-1 with TRBJ2-2; TRBD2 agrees at 12 bases. The V gene's germline CDR1 is SGHRS and CDR2 YFSETQ. The CDR3 extends over 18 amino acids. Here the CDR3 DNA reads TGCGCCAGCAGCCACCGGACTAGCGGGGAAAGGAACACCGTGGAGCTGTTTTTT. It yields the protein CASSHRTSGERNTVELFF.

This clonotype was observed at least ten times. V and J are TRBV11-2 and TRBJ2-1; D uncertain. Germline assignment: CDR1 SGHAT and CDR2 FQNNGV. Trimming cost V 1 base and J 6 bases, with 16 bases left between them. This CDR3 has 16 amino acids. The chain's CDR3 is CASSLGFVPTTNEQFF. For the CDR3, the DNA is TGTGCCAGCAGCTTAGGGTTTGTGCCAACCACCAATGAGCAGTTCTTC.

This clonotype was picked up many times. The chain carries TRBV14 and TRBJ1-1; the D is unclear. V was pared by 4 bases and J by 3 bases, with 12 bases between. This CDR3 has 14 amino acids. Germline V lookup: CDR1 SGHDN, CDR2 FVKESK. The CDR3 region has the DNA TGTGCCAGCAGCCGCGGCTCAATTGACACTGAAGCTTTCTTT. Translated, it gives CASSRGSIDTEAFF.

The V call is TRBV7-2, the J call TRBJ2-7, with TRBD2 matching over 9 bases. Germline values: CDR1 SGHTA, CDR2 FQGNSA. Germline trimming cut 5 bases from V and 6 bases from J; bases unmatched to any gene: 14. The CDR3 covers 16 residues. The CDR3 nucleotides read TGTGCCAGCAGCGCCGTATTGGGCGGGGGGGCCGGCGAGCAGTACTTC. Translating it yields CASSAVLGGGAGEQYF.

This clonotype was detected a few times. The J gene is TRBJ2-5, the V gene TRBV5-1, with 8 bases lining up with TRBD2. CDR1 is SGHRS, CDR2 YFSETQ, per germline. The CDR3 loop spans 16 amino acids. V lost 1 base and J lost 1; bases outside the gene matches: 6. The CDR3 bases are TGCGCCAGCAGCTTGCAGACGGGGGGGCGCCAAGAGACCCAGTACTTC. Protein product: CASSLQTGGRQETQYF.

This clonotype was seen many times. The chain joins TRBV29-1 to TRBJ2-7, with a possible D match to TRBD1 (6 bases). Germline-derived CDR1 and CDR2 are SQVTM and ANQGSEA. The CDR3 length is 13 residues. The V and J ends lost 0 bases and 3 bases respectively, with 9 bases between them. CDR3: CSVEERDNYEQYF. DNA of the CDR3: TGCAGCGTTGAAGAGAGGGACAACTACGAGCAGTACTTC.

This clonotype was seen a handful of times. The chain couples TRBV24-1 to TRBJ1-2; D uncertain. The CDR3 is 17 residues long. In germline, CDR1 is KGHDR, CDR2 SFDVKD. Trimming removed 2 bases from V and 2 bases from J, with 17 bases in between. CDR3 sequence: CATSDSVSRRPNYGYTF. The CDR3 DNA reads TGTGCCACCAGTGATTCGGTCTCCAGAAGACCCAACTATGGCTACACCTTC.

In this sample, this clonotype turned up a few times. V usage is TRBV5-1 and J usage is TRBJ1-2, with 7 nucleotides matching TRBD1. Germline values: CDR1 SGHRS, CDR2 YFSETQ. The length of the CDR3 is 15 residues. Trimming at V came to 3 bases and at J to 2 bases, leaving 7 bases not matched to a gene. Written as DNA, the CDR3 is TGCGCCAGCAGCTCGGGGGGGGACAGAAACTATGGCTACACCTTC. Its protein product is CASSSGGDRNYGYTF.

This clonotype was seen more than once but under ten times. The genes are TRBV29-1 and TRBJ2-3; D gene ambiguous. The CDR3 totals 10 residues. Germline CDR1 reads SQVTM; CDR2 reads ANQGSEA. Trimming cost V 7 bases and J 8 bases, with 10 bases left between them. The chain's CDR3 is CSAGWVTQYF. CDR3 DNA: TGCAGCGCCGGATGGGTTACGCAGTATTTT.

This clonotype showed up many times. The V and J genes are TRBV5-1 and TRBJ2-7; D gene uncertain. Germline V CDR1 and CDR2: SGHRS, YFSETQ. There are 14 residues in the CDR3. Trimming cost V 0 bases and J 0 bases, with 7 bases left between them. The CDR3 is CASSLAGFSYEQYF. CDR3 in DNA: TGCGCCAGCAGCTTGGCAGGATTCTCCTACGAGCAGTACTTC. Looking up the rest from reference TRBV5-1 and TRBJ2-7 gives the full variable domain: KAGVTQTPRYLIKTRGQQVTLSCSPISGHRSVSWYQQTPGQGLQFLFEYFSETQRNKGNFPGRFSGRQFSNSRSEMNVSTLELGDSALYLCASSLAGFSYEQYFGPGTRLTVT.

The chain carries TRBV12-3 or TRBV12-4 and TRBJ2-7; TRBD1 might be the D (6 bases). V was clipped by 6 bases and J by 2 bases, with 14 bases between them. The CDR3 covers 14 residues. CDR3 protein: CASSPQGIPYEQYF. The CDR3 coding sequence is TGTGCCAGCAGCCCACAGGGAATTCCCTACGAGCAGTACTTC.

Ten or more counts support this clonotype. The CDR3 region has the DNA TGTGCCAGCAGTTATGGGGTTTTAGATCCCCAGCATTTT. Protein sequence: CASSYGVLDPQHF. The V gene is TRBV6-6, the J gene TRBJ1-5, with D unresolved. This CDR3 has 13 amino acids. The V gene lost 3 bases and the J gene lost 10 bases, with 13 bases spanning the gap. The germline CDR1 and CDR2 sequences are MNHNY and SVGAGI (reference sequence).